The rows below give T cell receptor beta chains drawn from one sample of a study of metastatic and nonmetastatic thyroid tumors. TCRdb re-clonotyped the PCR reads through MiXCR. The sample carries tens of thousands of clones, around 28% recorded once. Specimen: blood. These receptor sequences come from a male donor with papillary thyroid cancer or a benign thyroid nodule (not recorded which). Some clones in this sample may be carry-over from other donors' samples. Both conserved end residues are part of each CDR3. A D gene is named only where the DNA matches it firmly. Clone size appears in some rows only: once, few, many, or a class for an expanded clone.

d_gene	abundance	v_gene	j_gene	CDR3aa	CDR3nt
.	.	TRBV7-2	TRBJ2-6	CASSSQRVGGGHEGANVLTF	TGTGCCAGCAGCAGCCAAAGGGTGGGGGGAGGCCACGAGGGGGCCAACGTCCTGACTTTC
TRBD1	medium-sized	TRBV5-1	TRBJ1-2	CASSFQFQDRVYGYTF	TGCGCCAGCAGCTTTCAATTTCAGGACAGGGTCTATGGCTACACCTTC
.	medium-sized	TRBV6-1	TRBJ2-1	CASSEVPGASYNEQFF	TGTGCCAGCAGTGAAGTGCCGGGGGCCTCCTACAATGAGCAGTTCTTC
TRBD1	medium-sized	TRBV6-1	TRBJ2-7	CASRRDRGYEQYF	TGTGCCAGCAGACGGGACAGGGGCTACGAGCAGTACTTC
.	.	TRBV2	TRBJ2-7	CASREEQAYEQYF	TGTGCCAGCAGGGAGGAACAAGCCTACGAGCAGTACTTC
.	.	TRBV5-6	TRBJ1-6	CASSLGQLNNSPLHF	TGTGCCAGCAGCTTGGGACAGCTGAATAATTCACCCCTCCACTTT
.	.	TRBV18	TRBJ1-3	CASSTSRNTIYF	TGTGCCAGCTCCACGTCTAGAAACACCATATATTTT
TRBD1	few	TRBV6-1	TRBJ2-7	CASRRGTEKSYEQYF	TGTGCCAGCAGAAGGGGGACAGAGAAGTCCTACGAGCAGTACTTC
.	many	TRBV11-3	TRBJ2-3	CASSPRPWRGDTQYF	TGTGCCAGCAGCCCCAGACCATGGAGGGGGGATACGCAGTATTTT
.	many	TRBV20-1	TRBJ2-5	CSAPKGGPERGTQYF	TGCAGTGCCCCGAAGGGAGGCCCCGAAAGGGGGACCCAGTACTTC
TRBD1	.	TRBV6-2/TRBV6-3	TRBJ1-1	CASSYSIFRDSEAFF	TGTGCCAGCAGTTACTCGATATTTAGGGACAGTGAAGCTTTCTTT
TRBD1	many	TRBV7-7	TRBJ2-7	CASSMDRDYEQYF	TGTGCTAGCAGCATGGACAGGGACTACGAGCAGTACTTC
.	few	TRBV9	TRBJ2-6	CASSVEGWESSGANVLTF	TGTGCCAGCAGCGTAGAAGGGTGGGAGAGCTCTGGGGCCAACGTCCTGACTTTC